The source of this TCR beta chain is a study of T cells after yellow fever vaccination. There are 16 residues in the CDR3. The V and J ends lost 3 bases and 6 bases respectively, with 20 bases between them. Germline CDR1 and CDR2: LGHDT and YNNKEL (reference sequence). This clonotype was seen many times. Its specificity is not known. TCRdb re-analysed the 5' RACE reads in MiXCR, keeping a single row per CDR3 protein. The sample has a few hundred thousand distinct CDR3 sequences, 8.7% seen once. Study results and limitations: In FACS-sorted repertoires, abundant clonotypes from the bulk population could appear as contaminants.

The sequence derives from a man between 18 and 29 years old who received the YFV17D yellow fever vaccine. This chain joins TRBV3-1 and TRBJ2-5, with D possibly matching TRBD1 (5 bases). Here the sequenced sample was PBMCs, taken on the day of the first yellow fever vaccination. CDR3 in DNA: TGTGCCAGCAGCCATCGGACGCGTGCAGGGTTGAAGACCCAGTACTTC. This gives the protein CASSHRTRAGLKTQYF.